Sequencing of this T cell receptor (beta chain) was carried out in a study of T cell repertoires in cytomegalovirus infection. One entry per CDR3 protein results from TCRdb running MiXCR on the reads. The profile shows about 310,000 distinct CDR3 sequences, 20% to 25% of them singletons. General observations from the study: The ex vivo response was dominated by HLA-C-restricted CMV-specific TCR beta clonotypes. Adding up the frequency of public TCR beta families identified people who carried CMV plus the relevant HLA.

Germline loops: CDR1 KGHDR, CDR2 SFDVKD. This CDR3 has 14 amino acids. The V end lost 2 bases, the J end lost 8 bases, and 14 bases lay between the germline ends. To note about this clonotype: Its cognate antigen is unknown.

Sequenced material: cultured PBMCs, taken from culture after CMV antigen stimulation. The clonotype was recovered from a human donor in good health (CMV status not recorded). Some clones in this sample may be carry-over from other donors' samples. The chain couples TRBV24-1 to TRBJ1-2; D ambiguous. DNA for the CDR3: TGTGCCACCAGTGATTCGGCAAGCCCTAGGGGCTACACCTTC. This sequence encodes CATSDSASPRGYTF.